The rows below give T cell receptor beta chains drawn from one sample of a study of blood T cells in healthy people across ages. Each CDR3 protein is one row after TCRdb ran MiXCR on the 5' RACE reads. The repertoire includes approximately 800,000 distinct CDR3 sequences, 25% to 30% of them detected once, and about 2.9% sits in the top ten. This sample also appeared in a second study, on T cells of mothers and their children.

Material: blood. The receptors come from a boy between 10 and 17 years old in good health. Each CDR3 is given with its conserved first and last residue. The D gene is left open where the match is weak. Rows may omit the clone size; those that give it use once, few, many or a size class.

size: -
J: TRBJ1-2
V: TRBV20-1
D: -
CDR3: CSAIGTESYGYTF
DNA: TGCAGTGCTATAGGAACGGAGAGCTATGGCTACACCTTC

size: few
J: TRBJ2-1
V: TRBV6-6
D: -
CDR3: CASSNVVGNEQFF
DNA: TGTGCCAGCAGTAACGTGGTTGGGAATGAGCAGTTCTTC

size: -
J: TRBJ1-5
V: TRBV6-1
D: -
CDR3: CASSPTRGRAGQPQHF
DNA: TGTGCCAGCAGTCCAACCCGGGGCAGGGCGGGTCAGCCCCAGCATTTT

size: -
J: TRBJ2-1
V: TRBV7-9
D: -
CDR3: CASSFPTGTRGNEQFF
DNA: TGTGCCAGCAGCTTCCCTACCGGGACCAGGGGCAATGAGCAGTTCTTC

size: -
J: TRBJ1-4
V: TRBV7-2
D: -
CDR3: CASSLAWGGELFF
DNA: TGTGCCAGCAGCTTAGCCTGGGGTGGAGAACTGTTTTTT

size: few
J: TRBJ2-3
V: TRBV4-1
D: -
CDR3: CASSPPGALADMQYF
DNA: TGCGCCAGCAGCCCTCCGGGGGCGCTGGCAGATATGCAGTATTTT

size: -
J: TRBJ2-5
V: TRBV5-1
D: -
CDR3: CASSLPDSYEFF
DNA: TGCGCCAGCAGCTTGCCAGATTCCTATGAGTTCTTC

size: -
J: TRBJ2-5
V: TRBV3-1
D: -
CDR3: CASSRRTIEETQYF
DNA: TGTGCCAGCAGCCGCCGGACTATCGAGGAGACCCAGTACTTC

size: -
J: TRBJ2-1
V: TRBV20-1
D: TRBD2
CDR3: CSARVGGNEQFF
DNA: TGCAGTGCTAGAGTCGGGGGGAATGAGCAGTTCTTC

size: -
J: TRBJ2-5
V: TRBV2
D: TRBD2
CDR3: CASRDRSGVQETQYF
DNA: TGTGCCAGCAGGGATCGTAGCGGGGTACAAGAGACCCAGTACTTC

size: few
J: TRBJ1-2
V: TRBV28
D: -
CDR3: CASSVNAGRGDGYTF
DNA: TGTGCCAGCAGCGTCAATGCAGGGAGGGGAGATGGCTACACCTTC

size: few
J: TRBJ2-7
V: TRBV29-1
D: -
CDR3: CSVAGLSDEQYF
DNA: TGCAGCGTTGCCGGGCTGAGCGACGAGCAGTACTTC

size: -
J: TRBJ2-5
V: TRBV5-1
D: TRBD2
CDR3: CASSLSASGGETQYF
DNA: TGCGCCAGCAGCTTGTCCGCTAGCGGGGGAGAGACCCAGTACTTC

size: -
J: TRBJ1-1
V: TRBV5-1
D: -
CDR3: CASSSRDMNTEAFF
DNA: TGCGCCAGCAGCTCCAGGGATATGAACACTGAAGCTTTCTTT

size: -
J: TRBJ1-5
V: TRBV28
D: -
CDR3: CASTTGGVRNQPQHF
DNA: TGTGCCAGCACCACTGGAGGGGTTCGCAATCAGCCCCAGCATTTT

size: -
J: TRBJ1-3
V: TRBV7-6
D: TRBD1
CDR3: CASSLPDRVGNTIYF
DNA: TGTGCCAGCAGCTTACCGGACAGGGTTGGAAACACCATATATTTT